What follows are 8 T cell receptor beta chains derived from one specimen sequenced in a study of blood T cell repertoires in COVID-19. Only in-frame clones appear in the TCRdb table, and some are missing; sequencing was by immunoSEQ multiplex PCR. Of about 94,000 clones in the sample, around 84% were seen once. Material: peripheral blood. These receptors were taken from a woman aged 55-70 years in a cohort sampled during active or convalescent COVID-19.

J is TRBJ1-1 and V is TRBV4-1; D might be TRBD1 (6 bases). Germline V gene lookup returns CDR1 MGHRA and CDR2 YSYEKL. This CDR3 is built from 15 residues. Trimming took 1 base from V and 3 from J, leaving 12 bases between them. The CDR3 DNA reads TGCGCCAGCAGCCAAGGGATGACAGGCTACACTGAAGCTTTCTTT. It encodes CASSQGMTGYTEAFF.

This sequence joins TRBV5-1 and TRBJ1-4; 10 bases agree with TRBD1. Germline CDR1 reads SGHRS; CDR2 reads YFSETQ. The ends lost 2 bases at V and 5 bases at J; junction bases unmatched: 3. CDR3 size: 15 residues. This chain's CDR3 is CASSLSGQGNEKLFF. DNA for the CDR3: TGCGCCAGCAGCTTATCGGGACAGGGGAATGAAAAACTGTTTTTT.

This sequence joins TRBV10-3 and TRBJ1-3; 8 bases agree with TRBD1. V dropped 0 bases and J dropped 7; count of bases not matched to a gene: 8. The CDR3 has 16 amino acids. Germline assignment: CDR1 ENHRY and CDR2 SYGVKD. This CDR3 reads CAISESRQGAGNTIYF. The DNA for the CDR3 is TGTGCCATCAGTGAGTCCCGTCAGGGGGCAGGGAACACCATATATTTT.

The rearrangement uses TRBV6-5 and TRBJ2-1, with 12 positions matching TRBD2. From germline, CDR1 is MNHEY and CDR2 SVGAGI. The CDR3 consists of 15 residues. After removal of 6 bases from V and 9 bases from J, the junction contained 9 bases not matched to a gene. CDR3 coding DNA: TGTGCCAGCAGCATCCTAGCGGGGGGGCGTAGTGAGCAGTTCTTC. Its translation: CASSILAGGRSEQFF.

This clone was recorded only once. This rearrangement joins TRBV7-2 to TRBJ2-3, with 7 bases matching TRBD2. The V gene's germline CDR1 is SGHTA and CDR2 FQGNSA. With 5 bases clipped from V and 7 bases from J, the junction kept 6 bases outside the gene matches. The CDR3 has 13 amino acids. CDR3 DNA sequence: TGTGCCAGCAGCACCCCCGGGGGGTATACGCAGTATTTT. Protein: CASSTPGGYTQYF.

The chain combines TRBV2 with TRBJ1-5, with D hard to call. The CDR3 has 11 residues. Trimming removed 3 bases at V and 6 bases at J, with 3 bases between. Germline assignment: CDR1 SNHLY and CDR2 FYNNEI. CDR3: CASSDGQPQHF. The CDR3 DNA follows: TGTGCCAGCAGTGACGGTCAGCCCCAGCATTTT.

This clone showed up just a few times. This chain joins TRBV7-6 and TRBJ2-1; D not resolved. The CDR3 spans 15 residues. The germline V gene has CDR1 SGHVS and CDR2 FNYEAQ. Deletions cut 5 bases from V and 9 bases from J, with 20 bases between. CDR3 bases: TGTGCCAGCAGCCCACGGTCTGGGCAGACCGGTGAGCAGTTCTTC. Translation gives CASSPRSGQTGEQFF.

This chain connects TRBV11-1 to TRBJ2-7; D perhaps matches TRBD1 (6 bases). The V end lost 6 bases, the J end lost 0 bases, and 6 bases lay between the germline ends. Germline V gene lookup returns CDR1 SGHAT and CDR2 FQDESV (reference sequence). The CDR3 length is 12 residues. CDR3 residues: CASRDSSYEQYF. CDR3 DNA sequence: TGTGCCAGCAGGGACAGCTCCTACGAGCAGTACTTC.